One and the same sample provided the 9 T cell receptor beta chains below, sequenced in a study of cytomegalovirus exposure and HLA in healthy donors. Primers: 60 Vbeta forward and 13 Jbeta reverse. Sequenced by immunoSEQ multiplex PCR; TCRdb stores in-frame clones only, minus some. The sample consists of 150,000 to 200,000 clones, less than 80% of them appearing once. The sequencing sample was made of PBMCs. These receptors were collected from a woman between 35 and 50 years old in good health and CMV-seronegative.

This clone was counted a few times. The chain combines TRBV27 with TRBJ2-5; D ambiguous. The assigned J gene may be wrong: the sequence end matches TRBJ2-7 better. Germline values: CDR1 MNHEY, CDR2 SMNVEV (reference sequence). This CDR3 region has 11 residues. In DNA, the CDR3 is TGTGCCAGCAAGCTTGGAGACGAGCAGTACTTC. Protein: CASKLGDEQYF.

J is TRBJ2-2 and V is TRBV9, with 8 positions matching TRBD2. V dropped 4 bases and J dropped 1; count of bases not matched to a gene: 6. Germline V gene lookup returns CDR1 SGDLS and CDR2 YYNGEE. The CDR3 length is 16 residues. CDR3 nucleotides: TGTGCCAGCAGCCCATGGAGCGGGGGGAACACCGGGGAGCTGTTTTTT. Translation gives CASSPWSGGNTGELFF.

This sequence joins TRBV29-1 and TRBJ2-3, with 8 bases that match TRBD1. The CDR3 is 16 residues long. Germline V gene data show CDR1 as SQVTM and CDR2 as ANQGSEA. V was clipped by 6 bases and J by 1 base; unmatched bases: 12. For the CDR3, the DNA is TGCAGCGTCGAGACAGGGGCGCACGTACGCACAGATACGCAGTATTTT. Translating it yields CSVETGAHVRTDTQYF.

V and J are TRBV7-2 and TRBJ2-1; 11 bases match TRBD2. Trimming cost V 2 bases and J 7 bases; bases outside gene matches: 10. CDR1 and CDR2 from the germline V gene are SGHTA and FQGNSA. CDR3 size: 17 residues. As DNA, the CDR3 is TGTGCCAGCAGCTTAACTAGCGGGAGAGGTGGGTTGAATGAGCAGTTCTTC. As protein: CASSLTSGRGGLNEQFF.

The chain is built from TRBV29-1 and TRBJ1-4, with D perhaps TRBD1 (5 bases). Trimming took 4 bases from V and 0 from J, leaving 9 bases between them. Per the germline V gene, CDR1 is SQVTM and CDR2 is ANQGSEA. The CDR3 runs 14 residues. In nucleotides, the CDR3 is TGCAGCGTTGTAAAGGGGACAACTAATGAAAAACTGTTTTTT. Amino acid sequence: CSVVKGTTNEKLFF.

The V call is TRBV28, the J call TRBJ1-1; 8 nucleotides line up with TRBD1. CDR1 is MDHEN, CDR2 SYDVKM, per germline. The CDR3 covers 14 residues. J lost 6 bases, V lost 1 base, and 4 bases had no gene match. Here the CDR3 reads CASSLLGGQAEAFF. DNA for the CDR3: TGTGCCAGCAGTTTATTGGGGGGACAGGCTGAAGCTTTCTTT.

This clone was seen a handful of times. The chain has TRBV14 and TRBJ2-1, with D hard to call. Germline V gene data show CDR1 as SGHDN and CDR2 as FVKESK. V gave up 0 bases and J gave up 10 bases, with 10 bases separating them. This CDR3 contains 13 residues. This CDR3 is CASSQDTEWEQFF. CDR3 in DNA: TGTGCCAGCAGCCAAGATACGGAGTGGGAGCAGTTCTTC.

V usage is TRBV21-1 and J usage is TRBJ2-7; TRBD2, the D gene given by the table, was not confirmed from the DNA. TRBV21-1 is deemed a pseudogene. The CDR3 is 16 residues long. CDR3 DNA sequence: TGTGCCAGCAGCAAAGAGGGGACTAGCGTACGATACGAGCAGTACTTC. This translates into CASSKEGTSVRYEQYF.

The CDR3 region is CASSLTGPPSYGYTF. DNA for the CDR3: TGTGCCAGCAGCTTGACAGGGCCCCCGTCGTATGGCTACACCTTC. This chain joins TRBV5-4 and TRBJ1-2; D perhaps matches TRBD1 (6 bases). The length of the CDR3 is 15 residues. The V end was cut by 1 base, the J end by 5 bases, with 15 bases between. Germline V gene data show CDR1 as SGHNT and CDR2 as YYREEE (reference sequence).